This TCR beta chain was sequenced in a study of radiotherapy plus CTLA-4 blockade in lung cancer. Turning to the study itself: Objective responses were observed in approximately 20% of patients, and disease control was achieved by roughly 30%.

General study findings and limits: Dynamics of early blood T cell clones, together with interferon-beta, were reportedly the best predictors of response.

Details on this clone: The antigen remains undetermined.

Those patients who had chemo-refractory metastatic non-small-cell lung cancer were given focal radiation along with CTLA-4 blockade through ipilimumab. Repertoires were generated with immunoSEQ multiplex PCR, while TCRdb's copy carries only in-frame clones and drops some. The table lists about 91,000 clones, about two thirds of them singletons, with about 14% in the top ten. CDR1 and CDR2 (germline): MNHNS, SASEGT. The junction had 11 bases not matched to a gene; V was cut back by 6 bases and J by 7 bases. This CDR3 spans 14 amino acids. This chain connects TRBV6-1 to TRBJ2-7; 8 positions match TRBD1. The TCR originated in a human donor with non-small cell lung cancer that progressed on radiotherapy plus ipilimumab. This specimen consisted of peripheral blood, obtained from a patient treated with radiotherapy plus ipilimumab. The CDR3 region has the DNA TGTGCCAGCAGCCCCACGCAGGGGGCGTGGGAGCAGTACTTC. As protein: CASSPTQGAWEQYF.